Listed below are T cell receptor beta chains from one sample, sequenced in a study of blood T cell repertoires in COVID-19. Profiled with immunoSEQ multiplex PCR; TCRdb holds only in-frame clones, not every one. The sample gives around 150,000 clones, approximately 84% of which show up once; around 3.7% is in the top ten. The sequenced sample consisted of PBMCs or T cells enriched from blood (not recorded which). The receptors originated from a woman aged 50 to 60 with acute COVID-19. CDR3s include the opening cysteine and the closing phenylalanine or tryptophan. Each record gives: clone size, V gene, D gene, J gene, CDR3 protein, CDR3 DNA. A D gene is named only where the DNA matches it firmly. Clone sizes are given selectively: once, few, many, or a class where the clone is expanded.

clone size: -; V gene: TRBV2; D gene: -; J gene: TRBJ2-5; CDR3 protein: CASSGEYQETQYF; CDR3 DNA: TGTGCCAGCTCAGGGGAGTACCAAGAGACCCAGTACTTC
clone size: once; V gene: TRBV5-1; D gene: -; J gene: TRBJ2-3; CDR3 protein: CASPGGRTDTQYF; CDR3 DNA: TGCGCCAGCCCAGGGGGGCGCACAGATACGCAGTATTTT
clone size: -; V gene: TRBV6-1; D gene: TRBD2; J gene: TRBJ2-1; CDR3 protein: CASSGNTGTSGYNEQFF; CDR3 DNA: TGTGCCAGCAGTGGAAATACAGGGACTAGCGGATACAATGAGCAGTTCTTC
clone size: -; V gene: TRBV12-3/TRBV12-4; D gene: TRBD1; J gene: TRBJ1-5; CDR3 protein: CASSFPGQAQHF; CDR3 DNA: TGTGCCAGCAGTTTCCCCGGACAGGCCCAGCATTTT
clone size: once; V gene: TRBV5-1; D gene: -; J gene: TRBJ2-7; CDR3 protein: CASSSQGHASYEQYF; CDR3 DNA: TGCGCCAGCAGCTCTCAGGGACACGCATCCTACGAGCAGTACTTC
clone size: -; V gene: TRBV6-5; D gene: -; J gene: TRBJ1-2; CDR3 protein: CASSSGRTVANYGYTF; CDR3 DNA: TGTGCCAGCAGTTCCGGCCGGACAGTCGCTAACTATGGCTACACCTTC
clone size: -; V gene: TRBV5-5; D gene: -; J gene: TRBJ2-7; CDR3 protein: CASSPGAAASYEQYF; CDR3 DNA: TGTGCCAGCAGCCCTGGGGCAGCAGCCTCCTACGAGCAGTACTTC
clone size: -; V gene: TRBV6-5; D gene: TRBD2; J gene: TRBJ2-3; CDR3 protein: CATGQGTRYTDTQYF; CDR3 DNA: TGTGCCACCGGTCAGGGGACTAGATACACAGATACGCAGTATTTT
clone size: few; V gene: TRBV25-1; D gene: -; J gene: TRBJ2-5; CDR3 protein: CASNKDTQETQYF; CDR3 DNA: TGTGCCAGCAATAAGGACACCCAAGAGACCCAGTACTTC
clone size: -; V gene: TRBV19; D gene: TRBD2; J gene: TRBJ2-6; CDR3 protein: CASSRRGGLPGANVLTF; CDR3 DNA: TGTGCCAGTAGTCGGCGGGGGGGACTACCTGGGGCCAACGTCCTGACTTTC
clone size: -; V gene: TRBV21-1; D gene: -; J gene: TRBJ1-1; CDR3 protein: CASSTGRGTEAFF; CDR3 DNA: TGTGCCAGCAGCACCGGCAGGGGCACTGAAGCTTTCTTT